The 21 T cell receptor beta chains given below trace back to one sample, sequenced in a study of blood T cell repertoires in COVID-19. TCRdb keeps only in-frame clones here, not all; method: immunoSEQ multiplex PCR. The sample consists of some 180,000 clones, around nine tenths of them appearing once. The sequencing input was peripheral blood. The source of these receptors is a woman older than 75 with COVID-19, enrolled during active disease.

The chain recombines TRBV20-1 with TRBJ2-1; 9 bases align to TRBD2. Germline V gene sequence: CDR1 DFQATT, CDR2 SNEGSKA (reference sequence). This CDR3 is 18 amino acids long. V shed 3 bases, J shed 4 bases, and the junction held 16 bases outside the gene matches. CDR3 nucleotide sequence: TGCAGTGCTAGTGCCGGTGGGAGCGGGAGGCTTTTTTACAATGAGCAGTTCTTC. It is translated as CSASAGGSGRLFYNEQFF.

The chain has TRBV28 and TRBJ2-5, with D possibly being TRBD1 (6 bases). The ends were cut back, 11 bases at V and 4 bases at J, with 23 bases in the middle. This CDR3 has 15 residues. Germline V gene sequence: CDR1 MDHEN, CDR2 SYDVKM. CDR3 DNA sequence: TGTGCCTCCAACTCCGGGACATCCTGGGGAGAGACCCAGTACTTC. It translates to CASNSGTSWGETQYF.

This clone occurred a few times. The chain joins TRBV2 to TRBJ2-3; D is undetermined. CDR1 and CDR2 (germline): SNHLY, FYNNEI. The CDR3 loop spans 14 amino acids. V was shortened by 8 bases and J by 4 bases, with 16 bases between the two germline ends. CDR3 loop: CASEWSYGPDTQYF. CDR3 nucleotides: TGTGCCAGCGAATGGTCGTACGGTCCAGATACGCAGTATTTT.

CDR3 sequence reads: CASSLTGGYEQYF. The CDR3 DNA reads TGTGCCAGCAGCTTAACAGGGGGCTACGAGCAGTACTTC. The gene calls are TRBV5-4 and TRBJ2-7; 8 bases align to TRBD1. There are 13 residues in the CDR3. The J segment lost 3 bases and the V segment lost 2 bases, leaving 1 base of the junction unmatched. The germline gives CDR1 SGHNT, CDR2 YYREEE (reference sequence).

The count of this clone is one. This chain joins TRBV15 and TRBJ1-6, with a possible D match to TRBD1 (5 bases). Trimming pared 4 bases from V and 6 bases from J, leaving 10 bases between. CDR1 and CDR2 (germline): LNHNV, YYDKDF (reference sequence). The CDR3 is made up of 14 amino acids. CDR3 sequence reads: CATSKAQGNSPLHF. CDR3 nucleotides: TGTGCCACCAGCAAAGCCCAGGGTAATTCACCCCTCCACTTT.

The chain employs TRBV2 and TRBJ1-1; 8 bases line up with TRBD1. Germline V gene data show CDR1 as SNHLY and CDR2 as FYNNEI. J lost 1 base, V lost 7 bases, and 8 bases had no gene match. This CDR3 is built from 15 residues. DNA for the CDR3: TGTGCCAGCAATCCCTCAGGGGGCGCGAACACTGAAGCTTTCTTT. Its translation: CASNPSGGANTEAFF.

This rearrangement joins TRBV5-1 to TRBJ1-2; 9 bases match TRBD1. Unmatched junction bases numbered 4, after V lost 4 bases and J lost 6 bases. Germline V lookup: CDR1 SGHRS, CDR2 YFSETQ. This CDR3 has 13 residues. In DNA, the CDR3 is TGCGCCAGCAGCGCACAGGGGGCTGATGGCTACACCTTC. It specifies CASSAQGADGYTF.

This clone was counted at least ten times. This specimen includes other DNA sequences encoding the same CDR3. This chain links TRBV9 with TRBJ1-6, with a possible D match to TRBD1 (5 bases). Germline V gives CDR1 SGDLS, CDR2 YYNGEE. The CDR3 consists of 14 residues. The V end was cut by 0 bases, the J end by 10 bases, with 11 bases between. The CDR3 sequence: CASSVVGSGSPLHF. CDR3 sequence (DNA): TGTGCCAGCAGCGTAGTAGGGTCAGGGTCACCCCTCCACTTT.

The chain has TRBV7-9 and TRBJ1-2, with TRBD1 matching 10 bases. Unmatched junction bases numbered 3, after V lost 5 bases and J lost 6 bases. This CDR3 has 13 residues. From germline, CDR1 is SEHNR and CDR2 FQNEAQ (reference sequence). The CDR3 loop is CASSAGTGDGYTF. The CDR3 DNA is TGTGCCAGCAGCGCCGGGACAGGGGATGGCTACACCTTC.

The rearrangement links TRBV19 to TRBJ2-7; 14 bases map to TRBD2. The CDR3 contains 21 residues. The V gene's germline CDR1 is LNHDA and CDR2 SQIVND (reference sequence). V lost 5 bases, J lost 4 bases, and 22 bases stayed unmatched. The CDR3 sequence is CASSPETRLAGGPFLTYEQYF. The CDR3 DNA reads as TGTGCCAGTAGTCCCGAGACCAGACTAGCGGGAGGGCCATTTCTAACTTACGAGCAGTACTTC.

This clone was recorded only once. V gene TRBV12-3 or TRBV12-4 combines with J gene TRBJ2-7, with D unresolved. The CDR3 loop spans 13 amino acids. V was clipped by 4 bases and J by 2 bases, with 9 bases between them. The CDR3 DNA reads TGTGCCAGCAGTTCTACGAAAGCCTACGAGCAGTACTTC. Residues: CASSSTKAYEQYF.

This clone has just a few counts. The CDR3 loop is CATSALFSVYGYTF. CDR3 DNA: TGTGCCACCAGTGCCCTATTTAGCGTCTATGGCTACACCTTC. The V gene is TRBV24-1, the J gene TRBJ1-2; unclear D gene. This CDR3 is 14 amino acids long. Looked up from germline, CDR1 is KGHDR and CDR2 is SFDVKD. V was trimmed by 5 bases and J by 4 bases, leaving 13 bases between them.

This chain uses TRBV5-4 with TRBJ2-2; D is ambiguous. Germline V gives CDR1 SGHNT, CDR2 YYREEE (reference sequence). CDR3 size: 12 residues. V lost 2 bases to trimming and J lost 4 bases, with 3 bases between them. The CDR3 coding sequence is TGTGCCAGCAGCTTCTCCACCGGGGAGCTGTTTTTT. Translation: CASSFSTGELFF.

The genes are TRBV27 and TRBJ2-1; TRBD1 aligns across 12 bases. In germline, CDR1 is MNHEY, CDR2 SMNVEV (reference sequence). This CDR3 comprises 16 residues. The trim removed 6 bases at V and 1 base at J, leaving 4 bases unmatched. The CDR3 protein is CASSWGQGASYNEQFF. The CDR3 region has the DNA TGTGCCAGCAGCTGGGGACAGGGGGCATCCTACAATGAGCAGTTCTTC.

The rearrangement uses TRBV4-3 and TRBJ2-1, with TRBD2 matching 10 bases. This CDR3 comprises 15 residues. V lost 3 bases and J lost 7; bases outside the gene matches: 6. Germline-derived CDR1 and CDR2 are LGHNA and YSLEER. This CDR3 is CASSQGSGRENEQFF. CDR3 DNA sequence: TGCGCCAGCAGCCAGGGGAGCGGGAGGGAGAATGAGCAGTTCTTC.

J is TRBJ2-7 and V is TRBV6-2 or TRBV6-3; 7 bases line up with TRBD1. The CDR3 runs to 14 residues. From germline, CDR1 is MNHEY and CDR2 SVGEGT. V lost 4 bases and J lost 3; bases outside the gene matches: 6. The CDR3 bases are TGTGCCAGCAGTTTCGGGACAGCCTTCTACGAGCAGTACTTC. It translates to CASSFGTAFYEQYF.

The V gene is TRBV4-2, the J gene TRBJ2-7; 7 bases map to TRBD2. V gave up 4 bases and J gave up 4 bases; unmatched junction bases: 7. CDR1 is LGHNA, CDR2 YNFKEQ, per germline. The CDR3 consists of 14 residues. CDR3 residues: CASSPGGSTYEQYF. The CDR3 DNA reads as TGTGCCAGCAGCCCTGGCGGGAGTACGTACGAGCAGTACTTC.

This chain uses TRBV2 with TRBJ2-2, with 7 bases fitting TRBD2. Germline CDR1 reads SNHLY; CDR2 reads FYNNEI. The CDR3 is 13 residues long. V dropped 10 bases and J dropped 4; count of bases not matched to a gene: 6. This chain's CDR3 is CATRLAGTGELFF. CDR3 sequence (DNA): TGTGCCACCCGACTAGCCGGCACCGGGGAGCTGTTTTTT.

This sequence joins TRBV7-2 and TRBJ2-1, with a weak D call TRBD2 (6 bases). CDR1 is SGHTA, CDR2 FQGNSA, per germline. The CDR3 length is 16 residues. The V end was cut by 0 bases, the J end by 4 bases, with 13 bases between. The CDR3 is CASSLAASGSYNEQFF. DNA for the CDR3: TGTGCCAGCAGCTTAGCCGCCAGCGGGTCTTACAATGAGCAGTTCTTC.

V is TRBV28 and J is TRBJ2-3; 11 positions agree with TRBD2. V was clipped by 1 base and J by 5 bases; unmatched bases: 5. The germline V gene has CDR1 MDHEN and CDR2 SYDVKM. The CDR3 covers 16 residues. DNA for the CDR3: TGTGCCAGCAGTTTATTAGCGGGAGGGAGGATAGATACGCAGTATTTT. Amino acid sequence: CASSLLAGGRIDTQYF.

The chain combines TRBV29-1 with TRBJ1-4, with D perhaps TRBD1 (6 bases). The germline CDR1 and CDR2 sequences are SQVTM and ANQGSEA. The CDR3 runs 14 residues. V dropped 3 bases and J dropped 7 bases, with 15 bases sitting between them. CDR3 protein: CSVDRGLGGEKLFF. The CDR3 DNA sequence: TGCAGCGTTGATCGTGGATTAGGGGGTGAAAAACTGTTTTTT.